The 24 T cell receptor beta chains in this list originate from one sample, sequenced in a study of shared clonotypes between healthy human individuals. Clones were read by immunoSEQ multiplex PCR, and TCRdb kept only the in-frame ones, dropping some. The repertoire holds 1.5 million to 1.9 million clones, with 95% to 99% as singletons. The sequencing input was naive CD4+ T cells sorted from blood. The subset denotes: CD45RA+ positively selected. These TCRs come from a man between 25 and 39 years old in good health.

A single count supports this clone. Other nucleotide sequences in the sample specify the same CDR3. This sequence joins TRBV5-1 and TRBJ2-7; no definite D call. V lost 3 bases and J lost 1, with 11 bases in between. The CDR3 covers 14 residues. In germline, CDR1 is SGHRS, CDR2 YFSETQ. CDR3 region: CASSSRTESYEQYF. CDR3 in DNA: TGCGCCAGCAGCTCTCGGACGGAATCCTACGAGCAGTACTTC. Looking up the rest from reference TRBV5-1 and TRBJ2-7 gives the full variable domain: KAGVTQTPRYLIKTRGQQVTLSCSPISGHRSVSWYQQTPGQGLQFLFEYFSETQRNKGNFPGRFSGRQFSNSRSEMNVSTLELGDSALYLCASSSRTESYEQYFGPGTRLTVT.

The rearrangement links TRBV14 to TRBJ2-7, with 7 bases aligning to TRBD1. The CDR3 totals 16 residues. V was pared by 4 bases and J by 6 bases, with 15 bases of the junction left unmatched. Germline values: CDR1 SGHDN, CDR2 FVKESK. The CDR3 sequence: CASSRKAGTATFEQYF. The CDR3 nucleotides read TGTGCCAGCAGCCGCAAGGCCGGGACAGCAACCTTCGAGCAGTACTTC. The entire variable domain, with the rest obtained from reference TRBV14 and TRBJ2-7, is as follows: EAGVTQFPSHSVIEKGQTVTLRCDPISGHDNLYWYRRVMGKEIKFLLHFVKESKQDESGMPNNRFLAERTGGTYSTLKVQPAELEDSGVYFCASSRKAGTATFEQYFGPGTRLTVT.

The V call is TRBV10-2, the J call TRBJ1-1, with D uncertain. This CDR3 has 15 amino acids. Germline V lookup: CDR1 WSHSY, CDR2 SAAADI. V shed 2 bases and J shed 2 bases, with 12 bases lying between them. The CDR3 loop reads CASSEGFWGNTEAFF. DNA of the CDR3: TGCGCCAGCAGTGAGGGTTTCTGGGGTAACACTGAAGCTTTCTTT.

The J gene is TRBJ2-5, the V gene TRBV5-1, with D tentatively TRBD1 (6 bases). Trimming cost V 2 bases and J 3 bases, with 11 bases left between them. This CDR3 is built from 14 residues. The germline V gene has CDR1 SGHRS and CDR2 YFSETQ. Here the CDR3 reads CASSFRDIKETQYF. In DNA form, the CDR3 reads TGCGCCAGCAGCTTCCGGGACATAAAAGAGACCCAGTACTTC.

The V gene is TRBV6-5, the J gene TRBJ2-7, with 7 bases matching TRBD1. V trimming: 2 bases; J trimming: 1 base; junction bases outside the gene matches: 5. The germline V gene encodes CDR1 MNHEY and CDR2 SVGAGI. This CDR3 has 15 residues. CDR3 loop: CASSYTWDRSYEQYF. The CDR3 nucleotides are TGTGCCAGCAGTTACACCTGGGACAGATCCTACGAGCAGTACTTC.

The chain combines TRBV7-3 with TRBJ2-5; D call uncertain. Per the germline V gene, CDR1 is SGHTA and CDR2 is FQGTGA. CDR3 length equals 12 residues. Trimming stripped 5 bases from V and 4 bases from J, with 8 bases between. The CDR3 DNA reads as TGTGCCAGCAGCCGGGCCGGAGAGACCCAGTACTTC. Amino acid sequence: CASSRAGETQYF.

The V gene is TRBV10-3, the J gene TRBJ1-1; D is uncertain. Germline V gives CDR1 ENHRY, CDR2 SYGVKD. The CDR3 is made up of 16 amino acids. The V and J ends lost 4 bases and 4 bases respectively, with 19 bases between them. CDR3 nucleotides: TGTGCCATCAGTGCATCATTGTTTAGGGATTCCACTGAAGCTTTCTTT. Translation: CAISASLFRDSTEAFF.

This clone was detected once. CDR3 amino acids: CASNFGISSGEQFF. The CDR3, as DNA: TGTGCCAGCAATTTCGGGATAAGTAGTGGTGAGCAGTTCTTC. This chain uses TRBV5-4 with TRBJ2-1, with D perhaps TRBD2 (5 bases). This CDR3 region has 14 residues. Germline V gene sequence: CDR1 SGHNT, CDR2 YYREEE (reference sequence). Trimming took off 6 bases at V and 9 bases at J, with 19 bases between the two ends.

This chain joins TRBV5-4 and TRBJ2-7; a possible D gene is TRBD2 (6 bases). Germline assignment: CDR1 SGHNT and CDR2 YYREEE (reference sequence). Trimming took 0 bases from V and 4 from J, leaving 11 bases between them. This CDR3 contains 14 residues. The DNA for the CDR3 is TGTGCCAGCAGCTTGGGGCCAGGAGGGTACGAGCAGTACTTC. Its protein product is CASSLGPGGYEQYF.

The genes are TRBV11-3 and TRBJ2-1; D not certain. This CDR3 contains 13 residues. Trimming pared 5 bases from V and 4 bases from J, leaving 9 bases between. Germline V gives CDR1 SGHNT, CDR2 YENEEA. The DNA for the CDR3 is TGTGCCAGCAGCCAGGTATCTTACAATGAGCAGTTCTTC. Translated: CASSQVSYNEQFF.

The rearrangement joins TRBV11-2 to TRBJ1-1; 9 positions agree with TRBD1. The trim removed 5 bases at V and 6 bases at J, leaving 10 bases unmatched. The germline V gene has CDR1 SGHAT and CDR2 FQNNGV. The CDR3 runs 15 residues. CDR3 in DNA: TGTGCCAGCAGCGCACAGGGGGCGGGGTACGCTGAAGCTTTCTTT. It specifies CASSAQGAGYAEAFF.

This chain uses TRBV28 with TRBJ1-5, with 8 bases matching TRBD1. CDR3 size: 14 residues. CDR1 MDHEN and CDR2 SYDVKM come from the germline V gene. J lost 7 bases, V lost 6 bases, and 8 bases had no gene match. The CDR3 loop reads CASSAGGAGQPQHF. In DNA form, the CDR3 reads TGTGCCAGCAGCGCAGGGGGCGCGGGGCAGCCCCAGCATTTT.

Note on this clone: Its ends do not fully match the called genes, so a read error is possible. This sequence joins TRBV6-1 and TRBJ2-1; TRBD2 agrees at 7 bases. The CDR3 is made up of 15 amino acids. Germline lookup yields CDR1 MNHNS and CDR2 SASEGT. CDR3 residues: CASGPSGLSYNERFF. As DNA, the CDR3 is TGTGCCAGCGGGCCTAGCGGTCTCTCCTACAATGAGCGGTTCTTC.

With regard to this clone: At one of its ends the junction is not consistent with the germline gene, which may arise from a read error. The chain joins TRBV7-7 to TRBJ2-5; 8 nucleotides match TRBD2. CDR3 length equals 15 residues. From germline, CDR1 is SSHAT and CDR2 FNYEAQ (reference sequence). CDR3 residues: CASSGVGGELETQYF. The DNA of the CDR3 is TGTGCTAGCAGCGGGGTCGGGGGGGAATTGGAGACCCAGTACTTC.

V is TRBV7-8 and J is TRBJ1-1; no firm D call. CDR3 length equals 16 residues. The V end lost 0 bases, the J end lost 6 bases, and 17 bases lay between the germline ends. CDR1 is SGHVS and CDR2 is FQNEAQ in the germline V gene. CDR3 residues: CASSLASRLSSSEAFF. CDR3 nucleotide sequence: TGTGCCAGCAGCTTAGCCAGTCGTCTCTCGAGCTCTGAAGCTTTCTTT.

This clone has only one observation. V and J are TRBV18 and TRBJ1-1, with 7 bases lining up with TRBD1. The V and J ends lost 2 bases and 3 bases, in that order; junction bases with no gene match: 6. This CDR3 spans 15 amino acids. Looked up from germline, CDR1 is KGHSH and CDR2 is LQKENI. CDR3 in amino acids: CASSPSTGIDTEAFF. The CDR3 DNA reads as TGTGCCAGCTCACCATCGACAGGGATTGACACTGAAGCTTTCTTT. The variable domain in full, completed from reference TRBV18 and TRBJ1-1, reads NAGVMQNPRHLVRRRGQEARLRCSPMKGHSHVYWYRQLPEEGLKFMVYLQKENIIDESGMPKERFSAEFPKEGPSILRIQQVVRGDSAAYFCASSPSTGIDTEAFFGQGTRLTVV.

The CDR3 DNA is TGTGCCAGCAGTTCATACGAGGCGGGAGGTCGAGCTGGGGCCAACGTCCTGACTTTC. Protein: CASSSYEAGGRAGANVLTF. The genes are TRBV28 and TRBJ2-6; 8 bases are a match to TRBD2. Germline CDR1 and CDR2: MDHEN and SYDVKM. V shed 4 bases and J 2 bases; nucleotides not matched to a gene: 13. The CDR3 runs 19 residues.

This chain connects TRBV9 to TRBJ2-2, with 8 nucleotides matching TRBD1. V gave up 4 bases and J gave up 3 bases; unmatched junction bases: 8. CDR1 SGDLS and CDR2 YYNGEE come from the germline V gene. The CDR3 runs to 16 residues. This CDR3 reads CASSSSDRAYTGELFF. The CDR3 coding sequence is TGTGCCAGCAGCTCTTCGGACAGGGCTTACACCGGGGAGCTGTTTTTT.

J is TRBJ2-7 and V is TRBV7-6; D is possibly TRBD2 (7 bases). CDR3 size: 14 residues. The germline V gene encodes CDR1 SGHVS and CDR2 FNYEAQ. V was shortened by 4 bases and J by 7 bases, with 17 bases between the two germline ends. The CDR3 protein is CASSSPLGGAEQYF. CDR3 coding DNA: TGTGCCAGCAGCTCCCCCCTTGGGGGGGCTGAGCAGTACTTC. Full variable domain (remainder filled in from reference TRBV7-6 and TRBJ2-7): GAGVSQSPRYKVTKRGQDVALRCDPISGHVSLYWYRQALGQGPEFLTYFNYEAQQDKSGLPNDRFSAERPEGSISTLTIQRTEQRDSAMYRCASSSPLGGAEQYFGPGTRLTVT.

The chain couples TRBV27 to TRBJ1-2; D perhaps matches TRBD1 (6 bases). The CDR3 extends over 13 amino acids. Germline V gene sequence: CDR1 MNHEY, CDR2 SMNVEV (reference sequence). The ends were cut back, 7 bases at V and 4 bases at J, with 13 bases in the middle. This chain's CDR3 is CASKGGRIYGYTF. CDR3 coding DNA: TGTGCCAGCAAGGGGGGCAGGATCTATGGCTACACCTTC.

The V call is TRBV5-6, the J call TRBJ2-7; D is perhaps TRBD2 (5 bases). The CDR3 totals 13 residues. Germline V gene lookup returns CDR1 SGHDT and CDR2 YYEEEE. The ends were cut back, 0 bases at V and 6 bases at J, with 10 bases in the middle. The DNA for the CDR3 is TGTGCCAGCAGCTTGGGCGAGGGCGGCGAGCAGTACTTC. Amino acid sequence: CASSLGEGGEQYF.

This CDR3 reads CASSELQGIQHF. CDR3 in DNA: TGCGCCAGCAGTGAATTACAGGGCATCCAGCATTTT. The gene calls are TRBV10-2 and TRBJ1-5, with a possible D match to TRBD1 (6 bases). Germline loops: CDR1 WSHSY, CDR2 SAAADI. V was cut by 3 bases and J by 12 bases, with 12 bases left in between. The CDR3 consists of 12 residues.

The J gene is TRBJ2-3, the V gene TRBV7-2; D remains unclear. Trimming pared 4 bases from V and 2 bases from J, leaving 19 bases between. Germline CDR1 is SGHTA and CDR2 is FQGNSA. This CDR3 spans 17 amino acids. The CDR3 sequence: CASSSHPYRSDTDTQYF. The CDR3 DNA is TGTGCCAGCAGCTCCCATCCCTATCGGAGCGACACAGATACGCAGTATTTT.

The CDR3 is CSGDRGNGAFF. CDR3 nucleotide sequence: TGCAGCGGAGACAGGGGAAACGGAGCTTTCTTT. The chain combines TRBV29-1 with TRBJ1-1; 8 nucleotides match TRBD1. V was clipped by 7 bases and J by 10 bases; unmatched bases: 8. Germline CDR1 reads SQVTM; CDR2 reads ANQGSEA. CDR3 length: 11 amino acids.